The 21 T cell receptor beta chains below were found in one sample sequenced in a study of breast tumors, draining lymph nodes, adjacent tissues. TCRdb passed the multiplex PCR reads through MiXCR, listing each CDR3 protein once. The sample has over 10,000 distinct CDR3 sequences, under 40% seen once. Input material: breast tumor tissue. The receptors were sampled from a female donor with breast cancer. Some clones in this sample may be carry-over from other donors' samples.

V and J are TRBV2 and TRBJ2-3, with 7 bases aligning to TRBD2. V dropped 8 bases and J dropped 2; count of bases not matched to a gene: 10. This CDR3 is built from 15 residues. The germline V gene encodes CDR1 SNHLY and CDR2 FYNNEI. The CDR3 reads CASETSWRATDTQYF. In DNA form, the CDR3 reads TGTGCCAGCGAGACTAGCTGGAGGGCCACAGATACGCAGTATTTT.

By share, this clonotype counts as medium-sized. The rearrangement links TRBV20-1 to TRBJ2-7; 14 bases align to TRBD2. J gave up 5 bases and V 5 bases, and 11 bases lay outside the gene matches. The CDR3 runs 16 residues. Germline loops: CDR1 DFQATT, CDR2 SNEGSKA (reference sequence). CDR3 in DNA: TGCAGTGCTGATCAGGGACTAGCGGGAGCAGGGGACGAGCAGTACTTC. Translation gives CSADQGLAGAGDEQYF.

The gene calls are TRBV12-3 or TRBV12-4 and TRBJ2-7; TRBD2 aligns across 8 bases. CDR3 size: 12 residues. Trimming removed 4 bases from V and 7 bases from J; junction bases left unmatched: 3. The CDR3 sequence: CASSSLAVEQYF. The CDR3 region has the DNA TGTGCCAGCAGTTCACTAGCGGTTGAGCAGTACTTC.

This clonotype was counted many times. The chain is built from TRBV29-1 and TRBJ2-7, with 11 nucleotides matching TRBD1. CDR1 is SQVTM and CDR2 is ANQGSEA in the germline V gene. This CDR3 is built from 15 residues. Trimming cost V 1 base and J 2 bases; bases outside gene matches: 4. Here the CDR3 reads CSVEAWGQGAYEQYF. The CDR3 bases are TGCAGCGTTGAAGCCTGGGGACAGGGGGCCTACGAGCAGTACTTC.

This chain links TRBV20-1 with TRBJ2-5; 13 nucleotides line up with TRBD2. Germline V gives CDR1 DFQATT, CDR2 SNEGSKA (reference sequence). The CDR3 totals 16 residues. Unmatched junction bases numbered 9, after V lost 3 bases and J lost 5 bases. CDR3 loop: CSASTGLAGVGETQYF. CDR3 DNA sequence: TGCAGTGCTAGCACTGGACTAGCGGGAGTGGGGGAGACCCAGTACTTC.

This clonotype was detected many times. The genes are TRBV5-1 and TRBJ2-3; TRBD2 matches 15 bases. The CDR3 runs to 20 residues. Unmatched junction bases numbered 15, after V lost 5 bases and J lost 2 bases. Germline CDR1 is SGHRS and CDR2 is YFSETQ. The CDR3 spells CASSVAGLAGGRTLTDTQYF. The CDR3 region has the DNA TGCGCCAGCAGTGTGGCGGGACTAGCGGGGGGCCGAACCCTCACAGATACGCAGTATTTT. The full variable domain, with the rest looked up from reference TRBV5-1 and TRBJ2-3, is KAGVTQTPRYLIKTRGQQVTLSCSPISGHRSVSWYQQTPGQGLQFLFEYFSETQRNKGNFPGRFSGRQFSNSRSEMNVSTLELGDSALYLCASSVAGLAGGRTLTDTQYFGPGTRLTVL.

At least ten counts were recorded for this clonotype. J is TRBJ2-4 and V is TRBV7-3; 8 bases map to TRBD2. V shed 5 bases and J 2 bases; nucleotides not matched to a gene: 14. CDR1 is SGHTA, CDR2 FQGTGA, per germline. The CDR3 consists of 18 residues. The CDR3 DNA reads as TGTGCCAGCAGCCTAGGGGCGGGGGGACCGCTGTCCAAAAACATTCAGTACTTC. Translating gives CASSLGAGGPLSKNIQYF.

The chain joins TRBV6-4 to TRBJ1-6; TRBD1 matches at 7 bases. Germline CDR1 is MRHNA and CDR2 is SNTAGT. The CDR3 consists of 14 residues. Germline trimming cut 5 bases from V and 7 bases from J; bases unmatched to any gene: 5. This chain's CDR3 is CASSPGTENSPLHF. The CDR3 nucleotides are TGTGCCAGCAGTCCCGGGACAGAGAATTCACCCCTCCACTTT.

Concerning this clonotype itself: A read error may produce the germline difference seen at one junction end. The chain combines TRBV12-3 or TRBV12-4 with TRBJ2-7; D not certain. The CDR3 extends over 13 amino acids. The DNA for the CDR3 is TGTACCAGCAGGCTGGGCCATTCCTATGAGCAGTACTTC. Amino acid sequence: CTSRLGHSYEQYF.

This clonotype was counted at least ten times. The chain has TRBV9 and TRBJ2-5; TRBD2 matches at 7 bases. Germline V gene data show CDR1 as SGDLS and CDR2 as YYNGEE. This CDR3 is 15 amino acids long. V shed 0 bases, J shed 4 bases, and the junction held 6 bases outside the gene matches. Here the CDR3 DNA reads TGTGCCAGCAGCGTAGATGGCGGGAGAATAGAGACCCAGTACTTC. The encoded protein is CASSVDGGRIETQYF.

This clonotype ranks as medium-sized. The chain is built from TRBV7-6 and TRBJ1-3; D not certain. The ends were cut back, 7 bases at V and 3 bases at J, with 13 bases in the middle. CDR1 SGHVS and CDR2 FNYEAQ come from the germline V gene. CDR3 length equals 14 residues. CDR3 in DNA: TGTGCCAGCACAAACGGGGTGGGTGGAAACACCATATATTTT. Translating gives CASTNGVGGNTIYF.

The chain has TRBV2 and TRBJ2-2; 10 nucleotides line up with TRBD2. The V segment lost 3 bases and the J segment 7 bases; nucleotides outside the gene matches: 5. The V gene's germline CDR1 is SNHLY and CDR2 FYNNEI. This CDR3 has 15 residues. The CDR3 DNA reads as TGTGCCAGCAGTGACCCTAGCGGGAGAGGCGGGGAGCTGTTTTTT. Protein: CASSDPSGRGGELFF. Drawing the rest from reference TRBV2 and TRBJ2-2, the complete variable domain is EPEVTQTPSHQVTQMGQEVILRCVPISNHLYFYWYRQILGQKVEFLVSFYNNEISEKSEIFDDQFSVERPDGSNFTLKIRSTKLEDSAMYFCASSDPSGRGGELFFGEGSRLTVL.

This clonotype was counted a single time. The V and J genes are TRBV4-1 and TRBJ2-5; D remains ambiguous. Germline values: CDR1 MGHRA, CDR2 YSYEKL. CDR3 length: 14 amino acids. Trimming removed 2 bases from V and 3 bases from J, with 10 bases in between. The CDR3 DNA follows: TGCGCCAGCAGCCAAAATACGGACGAAGAGACCCAGTACTTC. Translated, it gives CASSQNTDEETQYF.

This clonotype appeared a few times. This sequence joins TRBV6-4 and TRBJ1-3; D might be TRBD1 (6 bases). Germline V gives CDR1 MRHNA, CDR2 SNTAGT. V lost 2 bases and J 7 bases, leaving 33 bases between the germline ends. The CDR3 runs to 21 residues. The DNA for the CDR3 is TGTGCCAGCAGTGACACCGACTTCCAGGACAGCAAACAGTTATGTAGGAACACCATATATTTT. Translation gives CASSDTDFQDSKQLCRNTIYF.

Within the sample, this clonotype is medium-sized. The chain carries TRBV5-1 and TRBJ1-6; D not certain. V was shortened by 1 base and J by 14 bases, with 13 bases between the two germline ends. The CDR3 spans 13 residues. Germline V gene lookup returns CDR1 SGHRS and CDR2 YFSETQ. This CDR3 reads CASSLTPELALHF. The CDR3 coding sequence is TGCGCCAGCAGCTTGACACCTGAGTTGGCCCTCCACTTT.

Note on this clonotype: Here the CDR3 omits its conserved ending phenylalanine or tryptophan, so a read error is the likely source. The V call is TRBV2, the J call TRBJ2-3; D is perhaps TRBD1 (6 bases). Germline V gene data show CDR1 as SNHLY and CDR2 as FYNNEI. The CDR3 extends over 16 amino acids. V gave up 3 bases and J gave up 0 bases, with 13 bases separating them. CDR3 amino acids: CASSDITGWSTDTQYL. The CDR3 DNA is TGTGCCAGCAGTGACATCACAGGGTGGAGCACAGATACGCAGTATCTT.

This clonotype was observed many times. The chain combines TRBV2 with TRBJ1-2, with D tentatively TRBD1 (6 bases). In germline, CDR1 is SNHLY, CDR2 FYNNEI. The CDR3 is made up of 13 amino acids. The germline V and J ends were trimmed by 7 bases and 3 bases, with 12 bases remaining between them. CDR3 protein: CASNPDSYYGYTF. In nucleotides, the CDR3 is TGTGCCAGCAACCCGGACAGTTACTATGGCTACACCTTC.

This clonotype was seen repeatedly, ten times or more. V usage is TRBV9 and J usage is TRBJ2-7, with a weak D call TRBD2 (6 bases). Germline V gene lookup returns CDR1 SGDLS and CDR2 YYNGEE. V was trimmed by 0 bases and J by 5 bases, leaving 12 bases between them. There are 14 residues in the CDR3. For the CDR3, the DNA is TGTGCCAGCAGCGTAGCTCCTAGCGCCCACGAGCAGTACTTC. It encodes CASSVAPSAHEQYF.

By frequency in the sample, this clonotype is medium-sized. The chain couples TRBV6-1 to TRBJ1-5; D is unresolved. Germline V gene sequence: CDR1 MNHNS, CDR2 SASEGT. This CDR3 has 13 residues. V was trimmed by 6 bases and J by 9 bases, leaving 15 bases between them. The DNA of the CDR3 is TGTGCCAGCAGGGAATCGATAGATACGCCCCAGCATTTT. Protein product: CASRESIDTPQHF.

This clonotype was recorded many times. This chain links TRBV20-1 with TRBJ2-2, with 9 nucleotides matching TRBD1. The germline gives CDR1 DFQATT, CDR2 SNEGSKA (reference sequence). With 1 base clipped from V and 3 bases from J, the junction kept 0 bases outside the gene matches. This CDR3 is 14 amino acids long. CDR3: CSARGQGDTGELFF. CDR3 coding DNA: TGCAGTGCTAGAGGACAGGGGGACACCGGGGAGCTGTTTTTT.

Notes on this clonotype: Compared with germline, one end of the junction differs, possibly owing to a read error. V and J are TRBV6-5 and TRBJ1-6; no definite D call. CDR3 length equals 15 residues. Per germline, CDR1 MNHEY and CDR2 SVGAGI. The CDR3 coding sequence is TGTGCCAGCAGTTACTCGGGAACGGGAGGATCACCCCCCCACTTT. Its protein is CASSYSGTGGSPPHF.